A single sample is the source of the 26 T cell receptor beta chains below, sequenced in a study of blood T cell repertoires in COVID-19. Libraries were prepared by immunoSEQ multiplex PCR; TCRdb keeps only in-frame clonotypes and omits some of them. The data show 150,000 to 200,000 clones, around 90% seen once. The sample consisted of peripheral blood. Receptors were obtained from a human donor in a cohort sampled during active COVID-19.

The chain recombines TRBV4-2 with TRBJ2-7, with D uncertain. The ends were cut back, 0 bases at V and 1 base at J, with 10 bases in the middle. The germline V gene has CDR1 LGHNA and CDR2 YNFKEQ. The CDR3 loop spans 15 amino acids. CDR3 sequence: CASSQDLSKSYEQYF. For the CDR3, the DNA is TGTGCCAGCAGCCAAGACCTATCCAAGTCCTACGAGCAGTACTTC.

J is TRBJ1-3 and V is TRBV7-9; no clear D gene. This CDR3 has 16 amino acids. Trimming cost V 4 bases and J 0 bases, with 13 bases left between them. From germline, CDR1 is SEHNR and CDR2 FQNEAQ (reference sequence). The CDR3 sequence: CASSSQGLRSGNTIYF. Here the CDR3 DNA reads TGTGCCAGCAGCTCCCAAGGACTTCGCTCTGGAAACACCATATATTTT.

The V call is TRBV7-6, the J call TRBJ1-1, with D possibly being TRBD1 (6 bases). In germline, CDR1 is SGHVS, CDR2 FNYEAQ. Trimming cost V 1 base and J 3 bases, with 9 bases left between them. The CDR3 is made up of 14 amino acids. The CDR3 bases are TGTGCCAGCAGCTTAGGGACAGAGTACACTGAAGCTTTCTTT. This gives the protein CASSLGTEYTEAFF.

The chain combines TRBV28 with TRBJ2-7, with TRBD2 matching 9 bases. Unmatched junction bases numbered 3, after V lost 0 bases and J lost 0 bases. CDR1 is MDHEN and CDR2 is SYDVKM in the germline V gene. The CDR3 length is 16 residues. DNA of the CDR3: TGTGCCAGCAGTTTATGGGGACTAGCAAGCTCCTACGAGCAGTACTTC. Translation: CASSLWGLASSYEQYF.

The chain combines TRBV7-2 with TRBJ2-3; 13 bases map to TRBD2. This CDR3 comprises 18 residues. Per germline, CDR1 SGHTA and CDR2 FQGNSA. Losses at the gene ends were 5 bases for V and 0 bases for J; bases not matched to a gene: 8. The chain's CDR3 is CASSLRLAGGLSTDTQYF. CDR3 sequence (DNA): TGTGCCAGCAGCCTCCGACTAGCGGGGGGACTTAGCACAGATACGCAGTATTTT.

The rearrangement uses TRBV25-1 and TRBJ2-5; D is perhaps TRBD2 (6 bases). The V and J ends lost 3 bases and 3 bases respectively, with 11 bases between them. This CDR3 has 14 residues. Germline loops: CDR1 MGHDK, CDR2 SYGVNS. The CDR3 is CASSDGAGKETQYF. The CDR3 region has the DNA TGTGCCAGCAGTGACGGCGCGGGGAAAGAGACCCAGTACTTC.

V gene TRBV9 combines with J gene TRBJ2-1, with 13 bases aligning to TRBD2. After removal of 3 bases from V and 8 bases from J, the junction contained 2 bases not matched to a gene. Germline V gene lookup returns CDR1 SGDLS and CDR2 YYNGEE. The CDR3 is made up of 14 amino acids. In DNA, the CDR3 is TGTGCCAGCAGCGGGGGACTAGCGGGGTATGAGCAGTTCTTC. Its translation is CASSGGLAGYEQFF. Full variable domain (rest looked up from reference TRBV9 and TRBJ2-1): DSGVTQTPKHLITATGQRVTLRCSPRSGDLSVYWYQQSLDQGLQFLIQYYNGEERAKGNILERFSAQQFPDLHSELNLSSLELGDSALYFCASSGGLAGYEQFFGPGTRLTVL.

The V and J genes are TRBV5-5 and TRBJ2-2; D is possibly TRBD2 (5 bases). With 0 bases removed from V and 5 bases from J, the gap between germline ends came to 14 bases. CDR3 length equals 16 residues. The germline V gene encodes CDR1 SGHKS and CDR2 YYEKEE (reference sequence). CDR3 sequence (DNA): TGTGCCAGCAGCTTGGATTTATCCACGGGGACCGGGGAGCTGTTTTTT. It encodes CASSLDLSTGTGELFF.

The chain combines TRBV30 with TRBJ2-3; 8 nucleotides match TRBD2. This CDR3 has 15 residues. V lost 1 base and J lost 2; bases outside the gene matches: 5. The germline CDR1 and CDR2 sequences are GTSNPN and SVGIG (reference sequence). This CDR3 is CAWSGAGGPTDTQYF. The CDR3 DNA reads as TGTGCCTGGAGTGGGGCGGGAGGCCCCACAGATACGCAGTATTTT.

V gene TRBV7-9 combines with J gene TRBJ2-7, with D unclear. Germline V gene sequence: CDR1 SEHNR, CDR2 FQNEAQ (reference sequence). V lost 1 base and J 2 bases, leaving 12 bases between the germline ends. This CDR3 has 15 residues. The CDR3 coding sequence is TGTGCCAGCAGCTTAGTTGAGACACAGCCCTACGAGCAGTACTTC. Amino acids: CASSLVETQPYEQYF.

V and J are TRBV9 and TRBJ2-1; the D gene is possibly TRBD2 (5 bases). V was shortened by 0 bases and J by 9 bases, with 10 bases between the two germline ends. The CDR3 runs to 13 residues. Per germline, CDR1 SGDLS and CDR2 YYNGEE. CDR3 in DNA: TGTGCCAGCAGCGTAGGAGGAGGTACTGAGCAGTTCTTC. Translation gives CASSVGGGTEQFF.

Worth noting for this clone: The same CDR3 can be traced to other DNA sequences in this sample. V and J are TRBV2 and TRBJ2-7; 7 bases are a match to TRBD1. With V trimmed by 5 bases and J by 0 bases, 4 bases remained unmatched. Per germline, CDR1 SNHLY and CDR2 FYNNEI. The CDR3 has 14 amino acids. In nucleotides, the CDR3 is TGTGCCAGCAGTAGACAGGGATCCTCCTACGAGCAGTACTTC. Encoded protein: CASSRQGSSYEQYF. Full variable domain (outside the CDR3, taken from reference TRBV2 and TRBJ2-7): EPEVTQTPSHQVTQMGQEVILRCVPISNHLYFYWYRQILGQKVEFLVSFYNNEISEKSEIFDDQFSVERPDGSNFTLKIRSTKLEDSAMYFCASSRQGSSYEQYFGPGTRLTVT.

This chain joins TRBV6-2 or TRBV6-3 and TRBJ2-3; D is undetermined. This CDR3 is 16 amino acids long. Germline CDR1 MNHEY, CDR2 SVGEGT. V lost 0 bases and J lost 0, with 10 bases in between. The CDR3 nucleotides read TGTGCCAGCAGTTACTCAGCTGGTACTAGCACAGATACGCAGTATTTT. Its translation: CASSYSAGTSTDTQYF.

This clone was observed a handful of times. J is TRBJ2-7 and V is TRBV7-9; TRBD2 agrees at 8 bases. The CDR3 has 14 residues. V lost 5 bases and J lost 3; bases outside the gene matches: 6. Germline V gene sequence: CDR1 SEHNR, CDR2 FQNEAQ (reference sequence). CDR3 in DNA: TGTGCCAGCAGCCCCGGGGGGGCCGGCTACGAGCAGTACTTC. As protein: CASSPGGAGYEQYF.

This rearrangement joins TRBV24-1 to TRBJ2-1; a weak D match, TRBD2 (5 bases). Deletions cut 4 bases from V and 4 bases from J, with 13 bases between. The germline V gene encodes CDR1 KGHDR and CDR2 SFDVKD. The CDR3 covers 15 residues. CDR3 nucleotides: TGTGCCACCAGTGAAAGGCGGGCCTCTTACAATGAGCAGTTCTTC. This gives the protein CATSERRASYNEQFF.

The rearrangement uses TRBV10-3 and TRBJ1-1; D might be TRBD1 (6 bases). The germline V gene has CDR1 ENHRY and CDR2 SYGVKD. The CDR3 runs 12 residues. The V end was cut by 10 bases, the J end by 6 bases, with 15 bases between. The CDR3 sequence: CANGRDTSEAFF. For the CDR3, the DNA is TGTGCCAACGGCCGGGACACCTCTGAAGCTTTCTTT.

DNA of the CDR3: TGTGCCATCACCGACAGGACAGGACCGAACACTGAAGCTTTCTTT. It yields the protein CAITDRTGPNTEAFF. This chain joins TRBV10-3 and TRBJ1-1, with 7 positions matching TRBD1. The CDR3 spans 15 residues. Trimming removed 7 bases from V and 1 base from J; junction bases left unmatched: 9. The germline CDR1 and CDR2 sequences are ENHRY and SYGVKD.

Note on this clone: At one end the junction does not follow the germline gene, possibly because of a read error. The chain couples TRBV7-2 to TRBJ2-7; 8 nucleotides agree with TRBD2. The CDR3 spans 12 residues. In germline, CDR1 is SGHTA, CDR2 FQGNSA. The CDR3 DNA is TGTGCCAGCAGCTCGGCGGGGGGTATCCCTGACTTC. This translates into CASSSAGGIPDF.

V usage is TRBV9 and J usage is TRBJ1-1, with D perhaps TRBD1 (6 bases). Deletions cut 4 bases from V and 1 base from J, with 8 bases between. This CDR3 is 13 amino acids long. Germline V CDR1 and CDR2: SGDLS, YYNGEE. The DNA of the CDR3 is TGTGCCAGCAGCCCCAGGGGGAACACTGAAGCTTTCTTT. Translation: CASSPRGNTEAFF.

The chain carries TRBV28 and TRBJ2-7; TRBD2 aligns across 14 bases. Looked up from germline, CDR1 is MDHEN and CDR2 is SYDVKM. The CDR3 is made up of 20 amino acids. J lost 0 bases, V lost 4 bases, and 14 bases had no gene match. CDR3 DNA sequence: TGTGCCAGCAGTTCGCCCGACGGACTAGCGGGGGGACCGAGCTCCTACGAGCAGTACTTC. The encoded protein is CASSSPDGLAGGPSSYEQYF.

V usage is TRBV7-2 and J usage is TRBJ1-5; D uncertain. CDR1 SGHTA and CDR2 FQGNSA come from the germline V gene. The V end lost 0 bases, the J end lost 2 bases, and 5 bases lay between the germline ends. The CDR3 is 14 amino acids. The CDR3 reads CASSLAPGNQPQHF. The CDR3 bases are TGTGCCAGCAGCTTAGCCCCGGGCAATCAGCCCCAGCATTTT.

The V call is TRBV5-4, the J call TRBJ2-7, with a possible D match to TRBD1 (7 bases). V lost 6 bases to trimming and J lost 2 bases, with 21 bases between them. Germline assignment: CDR1 SGHNT and CDR2 YYREEE (reference sequence). CDR3 length equals 16 residues. The CDR3 here is CASTRSGGTVAYEQYF. DNA of the CDR3: TGTGCCAGCACTCGATCAGGGGGGACGGTAGCCTACGAGCAGTACTTC.

The chain combines TRBV19 with TRBJ1-2, with TRBD1 identical over 9 bases. Per germline, CDR1 LNHDA and CDR2 SQIVND (reference sequence). This CDR3 is built from 13 residues. The V and J ends lost 4 bases and 6 bases, in that order; junction bases with no gene match: 3. CDR3 sequence: CASSRDREDGYTF. CDR3 in DNA: TGTGCCAGTAGTAGGGACAGGGAGGATGGCTACACCTTC.

The chain recombines TRBV7-8 with TRBJ1-2, with 9 bases matching TRBD1. Germline-derived CDR1 and CDR2 are SGHVS and FQNEAQ. CDR3 size: 20 residues. Trimming took 3 bases from V and 7 from J; bases not matched to a gene: 24. CDR3 DNA: TGTGCCAGCAGCTTTAGCGCGGGGGGTACAGGGGGCGCGCGAAGGAGTGGCTACACCTTC. It specifies CASSFSAGGTGGARRSGYTF.

The genes are TRBV11-1 and TRBJ2-7; 7 bases agree with TRBD1. The CDR3 is 14 residues long. Germline CDR1 SGHAT, CDR2 FQDESV (reference sequence). J was trimmed by 3 bases and V by 5 bases; bases with no gene match: 7. The CDR3: CASSRGPESYEQYF. The CDR3 DNA reads TGTGCCAGCAGCAGGGGGCCCGAGAGCTACGAGCAGTACTTC.

The V call is TRBV30, the J call TRBJ1-6; D gene ambiguous. V lost 3 bases, J lost 1 base, and 10 bases lay in between. This CDR3 region has 15 residues. The germline CDR1 and CDR2 sequences are GTSNPN and SVGIG (reference sequence). This CDR3 reads CAWRGRRSYNSPLHF. CDR3 in DNA: TGTGCCTGGAGGGGGAGGAGGTCCTATAATTCACCCCTCCACTTT.